This TCR beta chain was captured in a study of T-cell memory formation after mild COVID-19. Study-wide findings and caveats: Memory from before infection featured some responding clones, which suggests cross-reactive memory joined. The SARS-CoV-2 specificity of second-wave clones reaching peak at day 37 remained unverified. Contracting clones from day 15 to 85 showed balanced CD4/CD8; later expanders favored CD4+.

This clonotype was seen a few times. The antigen remains unidentified. The TCR alpha and TCR beta cDNA libraries, bearing sample barcodes and UMIs, were generated by 5'RACE using constant-segment primers. Using its own MiXCR run on the 5' RACE reads, TCRdb lists one record per CDR3 protein. This sample has roughly 100,000 distinct CDR3 sequences; over 15% occur once, and the top ten carry roughly 27%. Trimming at V came to 5 bases and at J to 3 bases, leaving 13 bases not matched to a gene. CDR3 size: 19 residues. CDR1 is SEHNR, CDR2 FQNEAQ, per germline (reference sequence). The clonotype originates from an adult woman who had mild COVID-19 (a few samples of this study predate the infection). Cell type and time point are not known. The chain has TRBV7-9 and TRBJ2-6, with 10 bases lining up with TRBD1. Sequenced sample: PBMCs or a T cell subset sorted from them (not recorded which). CDR3 nucleotides: TGTGCCAGCAGCACCCTTCGGACAGGGGGTCTTTATGGGGCCAACGTCCTGACTTTC. Its protein product is CASSTLRTGGLYGANVLTF.